Here is one TCR beta chain with its context. The target antigen is unknown. This entry comes from a study of cytomegalovirus exposure and HLA in healthy donors. Study information: A subsequent analysis reported that the 120 validation repertoires were produced on the same platform that had also been used for the 600 to 800 first-cohort repertoires. Findings and caveats of the study: Listed as cytomegalovirus-associated were about 160 TCR beta chains. The tendency of first-cohort TCR clusters to co-occur in the 120 validation repertoires was identified by a subsequent analysis. Most TCR sequences proved rare, with some public TCRs found in many donors.

Germline V gene sequence: CDR1 LNHNV, CDR2 YYDKDF (reference sequence). The CDR3 sequence is 16 residues long. Losses at the gene ends were 4 bases for V and 7 bases for J; bases not matched to a gene: 13. Using immunoSEQ multiplex PCR, the repertoire was profiled, and TCRdb retains in-frame clones only, with some absent. The data show under 150,000 clones, around 84% seen once. The origin of this receptor is a man between 18 and 35 years old in good health and CMV-seropositive. The rearrangement links TRBV15 to TRBJ2-5; TRBD1 agrees at 9 bases. The specimen sequenced was PBMCs. In nucleotides, the CDR3 is TGTGCCACCAGCACCTACCCCCTCACAGGGGGCGGGACCCAGTACTTC. Protein: CATSTYPLTGGGTQYF.